A single sample is the source of the 20 T cell receptor beta chains below, sequenced in a study of CD8 T cells in ankylosing spondylitis. TCRdb used MiXCR to reprocess the 5' RACE reads, holding one entry per CDR3 protein. Among about 150,000 distinct CDR3 sequences, 30% to 40% were seen once, and the ten largest hold approximately 6%. The sample comprised synovial fluid, either unsorted or a sorted T cell fraction (not recorded which). Receptors were obtained from a male donor with ankylosing spondylitis.

The chain couples TRBV12-5 to TRBJ1-2; D is uncertain. V dropped 6 bases and J dropped 6 bases, with 14 bases sitting between them. Germline V gene data show CDR1 as LGHNT and CDR2 as FRNRAP. The CDR3 runs to 13 residues. CDR3 residues: CASGGDTRHGYTF. The CDR3 bases are TGTGCTAGTGGCGGCGACACAAGGCATGGCTACACCTTC.

The chain carries TRBV7-3 and TRBJ1-1; D unclear. The CDR3 extends over 13 amino acids. CDR1 and CDR2 (germline): SGHTA, FQGTGA. V lost 0 bases to trimming and J lost 5 bases, with 7 bases between them. Here the CDR3 DNA reads TGTGCCAGCAGCTTAACCTGGGGAACTGAAGCTTTCTTT. Amino acid sequence: CASSLTWGTEAFF.

This clonotype was picked up many times. V usage is TRBV2 and J usage is TRBJ1-1; D possibly corresponds to TRBD1 (6 bases). CDR1 is SNHLY, CDR2 FYNNEI, per germline. CDR3 length: 15 residues. Trimming left V 7 bases short and J 1 base short, with 16 bases between. The CDR3 loop reads CASTTRGGKNTEAFF. In nucleotides, the CDR3 is TGTGCCAGCACTACGAGGGGGGGCAAGAACACTGAAGCTTTCTTT.

Only a few counts were recorded for this clonotype. The V call is TRBV9, the J call TRBJ2-3; D ambiguous. V was clipped by 4 bases and J by 1 base, with 16 bases between them. Per germline, CDR1 SGDLS and CDR2 YYNGEE. This CDR3 is built from 16 residues. For the CDR3, the DNA is TGTGCCAGCAGCCTCTCACGGCACAGAGGCACAGATACGCAGTATTTT. Translating gives CASSLSRHRGTDTQYF. The full variable domain, with the rest looked up from reference TRBV9 and TRBJ2-3, is DSGVTQTPKHLITATGQRVTLRCSPRSGDLSVYWYQQSLDQGLQFLIQYYNGEERAKGNILERFSAQQFPDLHSELNLSSLELGDSALYFCASSLSRHRGTDTQYFGPGTRLTVL.

The table lists this clonotype with a few counts. In nucleotides, the CDR3 is TGCAGTGCCAGACAGCGAGATGGGCCCCAGTACTTC. Its protein is CSARQRDGPQYF. The chain has TRBV20-1 and TRBJ2-5; D may be TRBD1 (5 bases). Trimming removed 6 bases from V and 9 bases from J, with 17 bases in between. The CDR3 covers 12 residues. Per the germline V gene, CDR1 is DFQATT and CDR2 is SNEGSKA (reference sequence).

This clonotype was detected many times. This chain links TRBV20-1 with TRBJ1-1; 8 positions agree with TRBD1. The germline V gene encodes CDR1 DFQATT and CDR2 SNEGSKA (reference sequence). This CDR3 comprises 12 residues. The V gene end was trimmed by 3 bases and the J gene end by 8 bases; junction bases not matched to a gene: 5. For the CDR3, the DNA is TGCAGTGCTAGGTGGGCAGGGGGCGAAGCTTTCTTT. Protein: CSARWAGGEAFF.

This clonotype occurred many times. This rearrangement joins TRBV11-2 to TRBJ2-6; D uncertain. CDR3 size: 16 residues. Germline CDR1 is SGHAT and CDR2 is FQNNGV. V gave up 5 bases and J gave up 0 bases, with 11 bases separating them. In DNA form, the CDR3 reads TGTGCCAGCAGCATAGGACGGACCTCTGGGGCCAACGTCCTGACTTTC. It encodes CASSIGRTSGANVLTF.

The table lists this clonotype with a few counts. This chain connects TRBV12-3 or TRBV12-4 to TRBJ2-7, with D maybe TRBD2 (7 bases). The CDR3 length is 16 residues. The V end lost 3 bases, the J end lost 0 bases, and 15 bases lay between the germline ends. CDR3 protein: CASSLRKGGPSYEQYF. CDR3 sequence (DNA): TGTGCCAGCAGTTTGAGGAAGGGGGGGCCCTCCTACGAGCAGTACTTC.

This clonotype came up a few times. The rearrangement links TRBV12-3 or TRBV12-4 to TRBJ1-5; possible D gene TRBD1, 5 bases. The CDR3 is 13 amino acids. V shed 5 bases and J shed 4 bases, with 9 bases lying between them. The CDR3 coding sequence is TGTGCCAGCAGTGTCCAGGGAAATCAGCCCCAGCATTTT. Amino acids: CASSVQGNQPQHF.

This clonotype was found many times. In DNA form, the CDR3 reads TGCAGCGTTGGAAAGGGGACGAACACTGAAGCTTTCTTT. Amino acids: CSVGKGTNTEAFF. This rearrangement joins TRBV29-1 to TRBJ1-1; D may be TRBD1 (5 bases). This CDR3 is built from 13 residues. In germline, CDR1 is SQVTM, CDR2 ANQGSEA. The germline V and J ends were trimmed by 4 bases and 1 base, with 10 bases remaining between them.

V is TRBV6-1 and J is TRBJ2-1, with D perhaps matching TRBD2 (5 bases). This CDR3 has 16 amino acids. Trimming took 5 bases from V and 3 from J, leaving 17 bases between them. Germline-derived CDR1 and CDR2 are MNHNS and SASEGT. CDR3: CASSLLLEGRYNEQFF. As DNA, the CDR3 is TGTGCCAGCAGTCTCTTACTAGAGGGCCGCTACAATGAGCAGTTCTTC.

The genes are TRBV7-9 and TRBJ2-3, with 8 positions matching TRBD2. The CDR3 is made up of 16 amino acids. The J segment lost 1 base and the V segment lost 3 bases, leaving 6 bases of the junction unmatched. CDR1 is SEHNR, CDR2 FQNEAQ, per germline (reference sequence). The CDR3 coding sequence is TGTGCCAGCAGCTTTACTAGCGGCACAGGCACAGATACGCAGTATTTT. Protein product: CASSFTSGTGTDTQYF.

Turning to this clonotype: Relative to the germline gene, one junction end is altered; a read error may explain this. This sequence joins TRBV20-1 and TRBJ2-1; TRBD2 matches at 7 bases. The CDR3 contains 13 residues. Germline CDR1 is DFQATT and CDR2 is SNEGSKA (reference sequence). CDR3 protein: CSARTSSFNEQFF. CDR3 DNA: TGCAGTGCTAGGACTAGCTCCTTCAATGAGCAGTTCTTC.

J is TRBJ2-5 and V is TRBV6-1, with D tentatively TRBD1 (6 bases). V dropped 7 bases and J dropped 5 bases, with 17 bases sitting between them. This CDR3 has 14 amino acids. Germline V gene sequence: CDR1 MNHNS, CDR2 SASEGT. Here the CDR3 reads CASNPTGSGETQYF. CDR3 nucleotide sequence: TGTGCCAGCAACCCGACAGGTTCCGGGGAGACCCAGTACTTC.

The chain uses TRBV7-9 and TRBJ2-3, with a possible D match to TRBD1 (6 bases). This CDR3 has 14 residues. CDR1 is SEHNR and CDR2 is FQNEAQ in the germline V gene (reference sequence). Trimming removed 5 bases at V and 4 bases at J, with 13 bases between. The CDR3 nucleotides read TGTGCCAGCAGCCAACTCCAGGGGTCAGATACGCAGTATTTT. Protein sequence: CASSQLQGSDTQYF.

The V gene is TRBV12-3 or TRBV12-4, the J gene TRBJ1-2; no clear D gene. This CDR3 contains 13 residues. Trimming cost V 2 bases and J 3 bases, with 7 bases left between them. CDR3 nucleotide sequence: TGTGCCAGCAGTTTATCCAGAGACTATGGCTACACCTTC. This sequence encodes CASSLSRDYGYTF.

The chain joins TRBV5-6 to TRBJ2-1; D is uncertain. Trimming stripped 4 bases from V and 0 bases from J, with 14 bases between. The CDR3 spans 16 residues. CDR1 is SGHDT, CDR2 YYEEEE, per germline. The CDR3 here is CASSPPGINSYNEQFF. CDR3 coding DNA: TGTGCCAGCAGCCCACCGGGCATAAACTCCTACAATGAGCAGTTCTTC.

The chain recombines TRBV12-3 or TRBV12-4 with TRBJ2-5; D unresolved. The CDR3 is 14 amino acids. Trimming shortened V by 7 bases and J by 7 bases, and 19 bases separated the two germline ends. The CDR3 loop is CASTLRPLPGTQYF. The CDR3 nucleotides are TGTGCCAGCACCCTGCGGCCGCTACCTGGGACCCAGTACTTC.

This clonotype was counted only a few times. The chain joins TRBV11-2 to TRBJ2-1, with D hard to call. Germline CDR1 SGHAT, CDR2 FQNNGV. CDR3 length equals 14 residues. V was shortened by 5 bases and J by 2 bases, with 10 bases between the two germline ends. The CDR3 DNA follows: TGTGCCAGCAGCCAAGATGGGGCCTACAATGAGCAGTTCTTC. Protein: CASSQDGAYNEQFF.

This clonotype was recorded at least ten times. V gene TRBV12-3 or TRBV12-4 combines with J gene TRBJ2-1; 8 nucleotides match TRBD2. This CDR3 region has 19 residues. The V gene end was trimmed by 6 bases and the J gene end by 0 bases; junction bases not matched to a gene: 16. The CDR3 protein is CASSPRASGSPRSYNEQFF. The CDR3 region has the DNA TGTGCCAGCAGCCCCAGGGCTAGCGGGTCCCCCCGCTCCTACAATGAGCAGTTCTTC.